This T cell receptor beta chain was obtained from a study of cytomegalovirus exposure and HLA in healthy donors. Worth noting for this clone: As yet, its antigen is unknown.

The trim removed 1 base at V and 5 bases at J, leaving 7 bases unmatched. The CDR3 runs 16 residues. The germline gives CDR1 GTSNPN, CDR2 SVGIG (reference sequence). Primers included in the PCR were 60 Vbeta and 13 Jbeta primers. In the authors' workflow: Unique TCR beta chains totaled some 81 million in a later count, with about 11 million of them shared. Only in-frame clones appear in the TCRdb table, and some are missing; sequencing was by immunoSEQ multiplex PCR. V and J calls and clone size follow that table, whereas D and trimming were derived from the DNA. The repertoire has more than 95,000 clones, approximately 75% of them found once; the top ten carry approximately 3%. Findings and caveats of the study: In a later analysis, V- and J-gene trimming of beta chains associated with a DCLRE1C missense variant, replicated independently. Versus the approximately 700-donor mean, an Asian-associated ancestry cluster reportedly showed fewer N-insertions in a later analysis. HLA allele associations emerged for some 16,000 TCR beta sequences in a later analysis, at 0.05 false discovery rate.

The sequenced sample consisted of PBMCs. The chain joins TRBV30 to TRBJ2-5, with 13 bases lining up with TRBD2. The source of this sequence is a female donor in good health and CMV-seropositive. CDR3 amino acids: CAWSAPGLAGWETQYF. CDR3 DNA sequence: TGTGCCTGGAGTGCGCCGGGACTAGCGGGATGGGAGACCCAGTACTTC.